A single sample gave rise to the 22 T cell receptor beta chains below, sequenced in a study of cytomegalovirus exposure and HLA in healthy donors. PCR involved 60 Vbeta and 13 Jbeta primers. TCRdb keeps only in-frame clones here, not all; method: immunoSEQ multiplex PCR. The sample lists about 50,000 clones; 60% to 85% were seen once. Sample: PBMCs. All receptors come from a young man in good health and CMV-seropositive.

The chain couples TRBV7-3 to TRBJ1-1; TRBD1 agrees at 9 bases. The J segment lost 8 bases and the V segment lost 5 bases, leaving 9 bases of the junction unmatched. Germline V CDR1 and CDR2: SGHTA, FQGTGA. The CDR3 has 14 residues. The CDR3 region is CASSANSGQGEAFF. Here the CDR3 DNA reads TGTGCCAGCAGCGCTAACTCGGGACAGGGCGAAGCTTTCTTT.

The V gene is TRBV5-1, the J gene TRBJ1-5; tentatively, D is TRBD1 (6 bases). Trimming left V 0 bases short and J 2 bases short, with 9 bases between. The CDR3 covers 15 residues. Germline V gene sequence: CDR1 SGHRS, CDR2 YFSETQ. CDR3 nucleotides: TGCGCCAGCAGCTTGGAGGCAGGGGGCAATCAGCCCCAGCATTTT. It encodes CASSLEAGGNQPQHF.

V is TRBV6-5 and J is TRBJ1-6; TRBD1 matches at 8 bases. The V segment lost 0 bases and the J segment 9 bases; nucleotides outside the gene matches: 7. CDR3 size: 16 residues. Germline V CDR1 and CDR2: MNHEY, SVGAGI. CDR3 protein: CASSYSRQGAGSPLHF. CDR3 bases: TGTGCCAGCAGTTACTCGAGGCAGGGGGCAGGTTCACCCCTCCACTTT.

This chain joins TRBV28 and TRBJ1-2; tentative D call: TRBD1 (5 bases). Germline assignment: CDR1 MDHEN and CDR2 SYDVKM. V lost 5 bases, J lost 0 bases, and 7 bases lay in between. The CDR3 consists of 13 residues. The CDR3 region is CASSTTANYGYTF. The CDR3 DNA sequence: TGTGCCAGCAGTACGACAGCTAACTATGGCTACACCTTC.

This chain joins TRBV18 and TRBJ2-1; possible D gene TRBD1, 6 bases. The CDR3 is 13 amino acids. Germline lookup yields CDR1 KGHSH and CDR2 LQKENI. The V gene lost 4 bases and the J gene lost 4 bases, with 8 bases spanning the gap. Written as DNA, the CDR3 is TGTGCCAGCTCACAGGGGGTTTACAATGAGCAGTTCTTC. Translation: CASSQGVYNEQFF.

The CDR3 is CASATLAPSGANVLTF. Here the CDR3 DNA reads TGTGCCAGCGCTACACTAGCGCCCTCTGGGGCCAACGTCCTGACTTTC. The chain has TRBV27 and TRBJ2-6; 7 positions agree with TRBD2. This CDR3 region has 16 residues. V was pared by 8 bases and J by 0 bases, with 7 bases of the junction left unmatched. The germline V gene has CDR1 MNHEY and CDR2 SMNVEV (reference sequence).

The J gene is TRBJ2-7, the V gene TRBV11-1; 8 bases fit TRBD2. Trimming removed 3 bases from V and 13 bases from J; junction bases left unmatched: 8. There are 12 residues in the CDR3. CDR1 and CDR2 (germline): SGHAT, FQDESV (reference sequence). The CDR3 nucleotides are TGTGCCAGCAGCTTTACCGGGACTAGGGGATACTTC. Protein product: CASSFTGTRGYF. Drawing the rest from reference TRBV11-1 and TRBJ2-7, the complete variable domain is EAEVAQSPRYKITEKSQAVAFWCDPISGHATLYWYRQILGQGPELLVQFQDESVVDDSQLPKDRFSAERLKGVDSTLKIQPAELGDSAMYLCASSFTGTRGYFGPGTRLTVT.

This chain uses TRBV6-6 with TRBJ2-1, with 9 bases that match TRBD1. The CDR3 runs to 15 residues. Looked up from germline, CDR1 is MNHNY and CDR2 is SVGAGI (reference sequence). V trimming: 6 bases; J trimming: 13 bases; junction bases outside the gene matches: 16. The CDR3: CASRPGQGPAHLQFF. CDR3 bases: TGTGCCAGCAGGCCGGGACAGGGTCCTGCACATTTACAGTTCTTC.

The rearrangement uses TRBV4-2 and TRBJ1-2; 9 nucleotides agree with TRBD1. CDR1 is LGHNA, CDR2 YNFKEQ, per germline. This CDR3 is 14 amino acids long. Germline trimming cut 5 bases from V and 6 bases from J; bases unmatched to any gene: 7. The CDR3 sequence: CASSDNRGRDGYTF. The CDR3 nucleotides read TGTGCCAGCAGCGACAACAGGGGGCGCGATGGCTACACCTTC.

The gene calls are TRBV7-6 and TRBJ1-1, with D perhaps TRBD1 (6 bases). The CDR3 length is 14 residues. Germline CDR1 and CDR2: SGHVS and FNYEAQ. V was cut by 3 bases and J by 0 bases, with 8 bases left in between. Here the CDR3 reads CASSLDSMNTEAFF. CDR3 coding DNA: TGTGCCAGCAGCTTGGACAGCATGAACACTGAAGCTTTCTTT.

This chain uses TRBV5-8 with TRBJ2-7; perhaps TRBD1 as D (6 bases). The germline gives CDR1 SGHTS, CDR2 YDEGEE. Between the trimmed V and J ends, which lost 1 base and 7 bases, there was a span of 24 bases. There are 17 residues in the CDR3. CDR3 sequence (DNA): TGTGCCAGCAGCTTGTTCAGGGGTACTATCCTCCGGTGGGAGCAGTACTTC. The encoded protein is CASSLFRGTILRWEQYF.

The chain carries TRBV5-1 and TRBJ2-7; 7 bases match TRBD1. Germline V gene lookup returns CDR1 SGHRS and CDR2 YFSETQ. V was clipped by 4 bases and J by 7 bases; unmatched bases: 5. The CDR3 is 12 residues long. The CDR3 DNA sequence: TGCGCCAGCAGCCGACAGGGTGATGAGCAGTACTTC. Its protein product is CASSRQGDEQYF.

V gene TRBV7-9 combines with J gene TRBJ2-1; the D gene is possibly TRBD1 (6 bases). Germline V CDR1 and CDR2: SEHNR, FQNEAQ (reference sequence). The CDR3 sequence is 14 residues long. V was cut by 5 bases and J by 6 bases, with 14 bases left in between. DNA for the CDR3: TGTGCCAGCAGCCCTCGGGCACAGGGCAATGAGCAGTTCTTC. The encoded protein is CASSPRAQGNEQFF. Complete variable domain (other parts from reference TRBV7-9 and TRBJ2-1): DTGVSQNPRHKITKRGQNVTFRCDPISEHNRLYWYRQTLGQGPEFLTYFQNEAQLEKSRLLSDRFSAERPKGSFSTLEIQRTEQGDSAMYLCASSPRAQGNEQFFGPGTRLTVL.

J is TRBJ2-2 and V is TRBV7-9, with TRBD1 matching over 8 bases. The germline CDR1 and CDR2 sequences are SEHNR and FQNEAQ (reference sequence). CDR3 length: 15 residues. V shed 1 base and J 5 bases; nucleotides not matched to a gene: 3. This CDR3 reads CASSLVDRGTGELFF. The CDR3 DNA sequence: TGTGCCAGCAGCTTAGTCGACAGGGGAACCGGGGAGCTGTTTTTT.

The chain carries TRBV29-1 and TRBJ2-1; 9 nucleotides match TRBD2. Per the germline V gene, CDR1 is SQVTM and CDR2 is ANQGSEA. CDR3 length equals 14 residues. J was trimmed by 5 bases and V by 7 bases; bases with no gene match: 9. DNA for the CDR3: TGCAGCGAGATCCGGCGGGGGGGCCACAATGAGCAGTTCTTC. It translates to CSEIRRGGHNEQFF.

This clone is a singleton in its sample. The rearrangement joins TRBV2 to TRBJ1-1; 9 nucleotides align to TRBD1. Germline CDR1 reads SNHLY; CDR2 reads FYNNEI. The CDR3 extends over 15 amino acids. V was clipped by 5 bases and J by 1 base; unmatched bases: 5. CDR3 sequence: CASSRTGATNTEAFF. CDR3 DNA: TGTGCCAGCAGTCGGACAGGGGCAACGAACACTGAAGCTTTCTTT.

The CDR3 nucleotides are TGTGCCAGCACCTTACTAGCGGGGGGGCCCGGCATTCAGTACTTC. Protein sequence: CASTLLAGGPGIQYF. The chain employs TRBV6-1 and TRBJ2-4; 13 bases fit TRBD2. The V segment lost 7 bases and the J segment 9 bases; nucleotides outside the gene matches: 9. Germline V gives CDR1 MNHNS, CDR2 SASEGT. CDR3 size: 15 residues.

The chain recombines TRBV5-6 with TRBJ1-2; 12 bases line up with TRBD1. Germline CDR1 reads SGHDT; CDR2 reads YYEEEE. Losses at the gene ends were 4 bases for V and 4 bases for J; bases not matched to a gene: 8. The CDR3 has 16 residues. Written as DNA, the CDR3 is TGTGCCAGCAGCCCCCCCGGGACAGGGGGCACCTATGGCTACACCTTC. It encodes CASSPPGTGGTYGYTF.

This rearrangement joins TRBV15 to TRBJ1-1; TRBD1 matches at 7 bases. The CDR3 is 15 amino acids. Germline V lookup: CDR1 LNHNV, CDR2 YYDKDF (reference sequence). After removal of 5 bases from V and 5 bases from J, the junction contained 11 bases not matched to a gene. CDR3 amino acids: CATSPRQGGRTEAFF. In nucleotides, the CDR3 is TGTGCCACCAGCCCCAGACAAGGGGGCAGGACTGAAGCTTTCTTT.

CDR3 sequence reads: CASTTGNTEAFF. In DNA, the CDR3 is TGTGCCAGCACGACAGGGAACACTGAAGCTTTCTTT. The chain uses TRBV19 and TRBJ1-1; D perhaps matches TRBD1 (6 bases). The CDR3 spans 12 residues. The germline V gene encodes CDR1 LNHDA and CDR2 SQIVND (reference sequence). Trimming removed 9 bases at V and 1 base at J, with 9 bases between.

The chain combines TRBV30 with TRBJ2-3; D possibly corresponds to TRBD2 (5 bases). CDR1 GTSNPN and CDR2 SVGIG come from the germline V gene (reference sequence). V was pared by 2 bases and J by 1 base, with 10 bases between. The CDR3 consists of 14 residues. The CDR3 DNA reads TGTGCCTGGAGTAGGAGCGGAGGCACAGATACGCAGTATTTT. It yields the protein CAWSRSGGTDTQYF.

This chain connects TRBV28 to TRBJ2-4; 13 bases are a match to TRBD2. With 3 bases clipped from V and 8 bases from J, the junction kept 7 bases outside the gene matches. CDR1 and CDR2 from the germline V gene are MDHEN and SYDVKM. The CDR3 has 16 residues. This CDR3 reads CASSLSTSGGVYIQYF. The CDR3, as DNA: TGTGCCAGCAGTTTGTCTACTAGCGGGGGGGTATACATTCAGTACTTC.